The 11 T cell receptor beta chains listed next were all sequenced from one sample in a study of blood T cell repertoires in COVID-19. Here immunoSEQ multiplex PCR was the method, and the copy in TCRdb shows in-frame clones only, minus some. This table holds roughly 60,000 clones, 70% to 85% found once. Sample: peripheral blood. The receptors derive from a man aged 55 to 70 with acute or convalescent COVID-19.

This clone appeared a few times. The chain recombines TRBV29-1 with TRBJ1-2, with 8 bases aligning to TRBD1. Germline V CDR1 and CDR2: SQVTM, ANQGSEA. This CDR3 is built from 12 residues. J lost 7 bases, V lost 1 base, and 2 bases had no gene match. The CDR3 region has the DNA TGCAGCGTTGAAGCAGGGGGCTTTGGCTACACCTTC. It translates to CSVEAGGFGYTF.

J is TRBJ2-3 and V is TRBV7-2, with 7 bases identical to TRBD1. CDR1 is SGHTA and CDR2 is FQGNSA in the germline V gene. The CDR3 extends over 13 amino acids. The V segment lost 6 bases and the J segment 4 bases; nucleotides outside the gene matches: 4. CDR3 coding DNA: TGTGCCAGCAGGCCTACAGGGGCAGATACGCAGTATTTT. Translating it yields CASRPTGADTQYF.

As DNA, the CDR3 is TGTGCCAGCAGCAAAGTCGGGGACGTTGGGGGCCGCGGTGGTACACCCCTCCACTTT. Its protein product is CASSKVGDVGGRGGTPLHF. The chain links TRBV21-1 to TRBJ1-6; TRBD1, the table's D call, lacks a check against the DNA. TRBV21-1 is a recognized pseudogene. The CDR3 is 19 residues long.

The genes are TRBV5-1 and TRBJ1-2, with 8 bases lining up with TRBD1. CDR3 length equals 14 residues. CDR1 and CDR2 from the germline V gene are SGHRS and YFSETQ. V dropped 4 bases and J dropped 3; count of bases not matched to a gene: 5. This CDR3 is CASSVGTGHYGYTF. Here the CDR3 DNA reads TGCGCCAGCAGCGTCGGGACAGGTCACTATGGCTACACCTTC.

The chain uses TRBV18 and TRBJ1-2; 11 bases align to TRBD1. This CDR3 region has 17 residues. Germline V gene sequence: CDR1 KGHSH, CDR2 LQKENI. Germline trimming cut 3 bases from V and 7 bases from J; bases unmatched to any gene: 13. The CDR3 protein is CASSPLDPGQGGSGYTF. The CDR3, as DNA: TGTGCCAGCTCACCGCTTGATCCGGGACAGGGGGGAAGTGGCTACACCTTC.

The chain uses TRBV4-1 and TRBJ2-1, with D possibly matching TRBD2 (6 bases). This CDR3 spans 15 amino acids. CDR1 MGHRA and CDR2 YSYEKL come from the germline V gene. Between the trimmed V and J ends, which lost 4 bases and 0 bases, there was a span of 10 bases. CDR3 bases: TGCGCCAGCAGCCGCGGGGAGAGCTCCTACAATGAGCAGTTCTTC. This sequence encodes CASSRGESSYNEQFF.

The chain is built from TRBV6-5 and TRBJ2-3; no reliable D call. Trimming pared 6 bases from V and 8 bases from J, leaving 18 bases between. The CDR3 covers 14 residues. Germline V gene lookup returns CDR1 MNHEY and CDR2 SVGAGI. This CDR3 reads CASSDNTEAVTQYF. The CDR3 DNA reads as TGTGCCAGCAGCGACAACACTGAAGCTGTTACGCAGTATTTT.

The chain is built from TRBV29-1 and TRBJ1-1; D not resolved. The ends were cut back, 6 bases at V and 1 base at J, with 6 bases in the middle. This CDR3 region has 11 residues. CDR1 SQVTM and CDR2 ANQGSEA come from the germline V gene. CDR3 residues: CSVHRNTEAFF. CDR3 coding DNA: TGCAGCGTGCACAGGAACACTGAAGCTTTCTTT.

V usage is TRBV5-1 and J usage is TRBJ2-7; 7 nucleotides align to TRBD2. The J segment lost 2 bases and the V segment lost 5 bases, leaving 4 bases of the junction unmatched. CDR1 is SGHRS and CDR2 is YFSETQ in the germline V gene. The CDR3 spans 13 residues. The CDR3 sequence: CASRNGTTYEQYF. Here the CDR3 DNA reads TGCGCCAGCAGAAACGGGACTACCTACGAGCAGTACTTC.

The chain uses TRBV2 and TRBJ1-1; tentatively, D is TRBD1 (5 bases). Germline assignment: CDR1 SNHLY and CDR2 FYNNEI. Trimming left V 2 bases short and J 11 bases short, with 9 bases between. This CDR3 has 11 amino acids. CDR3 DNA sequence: TGTGCCAGCAGTGAAATAGGGGTGGCTTTCTTT. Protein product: CASSEIGVAFF.

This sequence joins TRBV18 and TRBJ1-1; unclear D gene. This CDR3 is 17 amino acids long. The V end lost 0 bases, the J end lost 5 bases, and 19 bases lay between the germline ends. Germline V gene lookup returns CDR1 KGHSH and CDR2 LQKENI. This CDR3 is CASSPPGSANRNTEAFF. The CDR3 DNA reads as TGTGCCAGCTCACCACCCGGGAGCGCAAATAGAAATACTGAAGCTTTCTTT.